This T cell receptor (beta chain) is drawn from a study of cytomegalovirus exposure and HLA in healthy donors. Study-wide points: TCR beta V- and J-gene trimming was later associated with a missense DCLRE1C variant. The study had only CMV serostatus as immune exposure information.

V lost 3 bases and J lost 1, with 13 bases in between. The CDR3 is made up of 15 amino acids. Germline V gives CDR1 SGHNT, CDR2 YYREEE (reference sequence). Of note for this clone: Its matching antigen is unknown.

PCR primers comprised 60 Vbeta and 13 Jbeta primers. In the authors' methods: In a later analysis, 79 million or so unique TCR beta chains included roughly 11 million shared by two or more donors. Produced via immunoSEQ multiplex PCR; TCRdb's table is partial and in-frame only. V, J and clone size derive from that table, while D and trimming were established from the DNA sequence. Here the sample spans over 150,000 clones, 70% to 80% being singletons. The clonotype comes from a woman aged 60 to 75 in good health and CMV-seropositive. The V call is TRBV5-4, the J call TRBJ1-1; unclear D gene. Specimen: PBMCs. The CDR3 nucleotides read TGTGCCAGCAGCTCCCTTGGCCTTGAGAACACTGAAGCTTTCTTT. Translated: CASSSLGLENTEAFF. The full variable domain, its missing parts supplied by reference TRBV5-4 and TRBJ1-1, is ETGVTQSPTHLIKTRGQQVTLRCSSQSGHNTVSWYQQALGQGPQFIFQYYREEENGRGNFPPRFSGLQFPNYSSELNVNALELDDSALYLCASSSLGLENTEAFFGQGTRLTVV.